A selection of T cell receptor beta chains follows, all from one sample in a study of T cell responses to AZD1222 COVID-19 vaccine. This table comes from immunoSEQ multiplex PCR, and its TCRdb copy is limited to in-frame clones, with some not included. The table includes fewer than 200,000 clones, around 89% detected once. This material consisted of peripheral blood, taken 28 days after the second AZD1222 dose. These receptor sequences come from an adult who received the AZD1222 COVID-19 vaccine. Each CDR3 is given with its conserved first and last residue. A D gene is named only where the DNA matches it firmly. Clone size is stated in some rows and not others, as once, few, many or a class when expanded.

-	TRBV6-1	-	TRBJ2-7	13	TGTGCCAGCAGTGAACCCGACAGCTACGAGCAGTACTTC	CASSEPDSYEQYF
-	TRBV7-2	-	TRBJ1-3	15	TGTGCCAGCAGCCCCTTAGCAGGGAATGGAAACACCATATATTTT	CASSPLAGNGNTIYF
-	TRBV21-1	-	TRBJ2-7	15	TGTGCCAGCAGCAGCACTAGCGGTAAGACCTACGAGCAGTACTTC	CASSSTSGKTYEQYF
-	TRBV7-9	TRBD2	TRBJ2-1	15	TGTGCCAGCAGCCCACGGACTAGCGGGAGTAATGAGCAGTTCTTC	CASSPRTSGSNEQFF
-	TRBV7-9	-	TRBJ2-7	14	TGTGCCAGCAGCTTAGATCCGGGGGTGGGCGAGCAGTACTTC	CASSLDPGVGEQYF
-	TRBV5-6	-	TRBJ1-1	13	TGTGCCAGCAGCTTAGGAAGGGGCACTGAAGCTTTCTTT	CASSLGRGTEAFF
-	TRBV28	TRBD2	TRBJ2-7	15	TGTGCCAGCAGTCCCGTAGCGGGAGGTGACTACGAGCAGTACTTC	CASSPVAGGDYEQYF
-	TRBV6-1	-	TRBJ1-3	14	TGTGCCAGCAGTGAAAGAGGAGGTGGAAACACCATATATTTT	CASSERGGGNTIYF
-	TRBV15	-	TRBJ1-1	15	TGTGCCACCAGTTCCAGGGGCCCTAAGAACACTGAAGCTTTCTTT	CATSSRGPKNTEAFF
few	TRBV11-3	-	TRBJ2-3	14	TGTGCCAGCAGCTTAGCGACTGGTTACGGTACGCAGTATTTT	CASSLATGYGTQYF
-	TRBV28	-	TRBJ1-4	11	TGTGCCAGCAGTTTGGGACGGAGGGTGTTTTTT	CASSLGRRVFF
-	TRBV5-1	-	TRBJ2-1	14	TGCGCCAGCAGCCCGGGACCCTCCGTGGATGAGCAGTTCTTC	CASSPGPSVDEQFF
-	TRBV28	TRBD2	TRBJ2-7	16	TGTGCCAGCAGTTATGGGCCCGGGACTAGCGGCTACGAGCAGTACTTC	CASSYGPGTSGYEQYF
-	TRBV28	-	TRBJ1-3	18	TGTGCCAGCAGCCGTACCTTCCCGGGCAGGCGCACTGGAAACACCATATATTTT	CASSRTFPGRRTGNTIYF
-	TRBV6-5	TRBD2	TRBJ2-7	16	TGTGCCAGCAGTTACTCTGGACTAGCGGCCTCCTACGAGCAGTACTTC	CASSYSGLAASYEQYF
few	TRBV6-5	TRBD1	TRBJ2-7	15	TGTGCCAGCAGTTACCTTGGGACAGGGGGCGCCGAGCAGTACTTC	CASSYLGTGGAEQYF
once	TRBV7-3	TRBD1	TRBJ1-1	15	TGTGCCAGCAGCCCACACGGGACAGTGAACACTGAAGCTTTCTTT	CASSPHGTVNTEAFF
-	TRBV6-2/TRBV6-3	-	TRBJ2-1	12	TGTGCCAGCAGTGTACTGGTTAATGAGCAGTTCTTC	CASSVLVNEQFF
-	TRBV3-1/TRBV3-2	TRBD1	TRBJ2-5	15	TGTGCCAGCAGGTTAACCGGGACAGGGGGAGAGACCCAGTACTTC	CASRLTGTGGETQYF
once	TRBV6-5	-	TRBJ1-2	13	TGTGCCAGCTGGAGCAGTCCCGACTATGGCTACACCTTC	CASWSSPDYGYTF
-	TRBV6-1	-	TRBJ1-5	15	TGTGCCAGCAGTGAAGCGCTCGACGTTCGGCAAGCCCAGCATTTT	CASSEALDVRQAQHF
-	TRBV7-6	-	TRBJ1-5	15	TGTGCCAGCAGCTTGCAGTCAGGGAACAATCAGCCCCAGCATTTT	CASSLQSGNNQPQHF
-	TRBV10-3	-	TRBJ2-1	12	TGTGCCATCAGCGGGAGTAACAATGAGCAGTTCTTC	CAISGSNNEQFF
few	TRBV6-5	-	TRBJ1-2	14	TGTGCCAGCAGTTACTCACAGGCGCCCTATGGCTACACCTTC	CASSYSQAPYGYTF
once	TRBV4-1	TRBD2	TRBJ2-7	16	TGCGCCAGCAGCCAAGAAAGGGAAGCGGGAAAAAACGAGCAGTACTTC	CASSQEREAGKNEQYF
-	TRBV18	TRBD2	TRBJ2-7	14	TGTGCCAGCTCACCACCGGGACTAGCGGGCGAGCAGTACTTC	CASSPPGLAGEQYF
-	TRBV2	-	TRBJ1-4	13	TGTGCCAGCAGTCCACAGCAAAATGAAAAACTGTTTTTT	CASSPQQNEKLFF